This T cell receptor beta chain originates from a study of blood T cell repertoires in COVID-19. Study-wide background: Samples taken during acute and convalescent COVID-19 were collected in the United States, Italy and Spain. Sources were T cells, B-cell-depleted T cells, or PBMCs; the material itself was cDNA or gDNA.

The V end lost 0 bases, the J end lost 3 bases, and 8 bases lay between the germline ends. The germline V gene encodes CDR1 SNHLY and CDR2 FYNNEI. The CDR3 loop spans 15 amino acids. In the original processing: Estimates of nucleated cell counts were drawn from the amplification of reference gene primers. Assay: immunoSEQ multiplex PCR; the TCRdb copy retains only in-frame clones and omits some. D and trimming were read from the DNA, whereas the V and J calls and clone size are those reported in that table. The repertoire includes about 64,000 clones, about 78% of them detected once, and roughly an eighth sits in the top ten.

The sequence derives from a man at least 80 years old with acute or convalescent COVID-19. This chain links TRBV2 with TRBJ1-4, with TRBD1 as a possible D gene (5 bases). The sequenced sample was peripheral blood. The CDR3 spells CASSEAGLPNEKLFF. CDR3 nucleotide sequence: TGTGCCAGCAGTGAAGCGGGACTTCCTAATGAAAAACTGTTTTTT.